The clone carrying this T cell receptor (beta chain) was recorded at least ten times. The junction had 3 bases not matched to a gene; V was cut back by 0 bases and J by 2 bases. Germline V CDR1 and CDR2: DFQATT, SNEGSKA (reference sequence). This CDR3 is built from 14 residues. This record comes from a study of identical twins. Each CDR3 protein is one row after TCRdb ran MiXCR on the 5' RACE reads. The sample carries around 160,000 distinct CDR3 sequences, 3% to 4.5% recorded once. The sequence derives from a man between 18 and 35 years old in good health. The sequenced material came from memory T cells sorted from blood. The chain links TRBV20-1 to TRBJ1-2; 7 bases line up with TRBD1. The CDR3: CSARDAGGNYGYTF. In nucleotides, the CDR3 is TGCAGTGCTAGAGATGCAGGGGGGAACTATGGCTACACCTTC.